These 15 T cell receptor beta chains share one sample of origin, sequenced in a study of cytomegalovirus exposure and HLA in healthy donors. PCR involved 60 Vbeta and 13 Jbeta primers. Sequencing was performed with immunoSEQ multiplex PCR; in TCRdb, only in-frame clones are kept and a portion is missing. The table records 180,000 or so clones, 76% of them present only once. Material for sequencing was PBMCs. Receptors originate from a man aged 18 to 35 in good health and CMV-seronegative.

The rearrangement uses TRBV19 and TRBJ1-5; D might be TRBD1 (6 bases). The V end was cut by 6 bases, the J end by 5 bases, with 17 bases between. CDR1 LNHDA and CDR2 SQIVND come from the germline V gene (reference sequence). The CDR3 has 15 amino acids. The CDR3 nucleotides are TGTGCCAGTAGAATGAGGGGGAAAGGGGATCAGCCCCAGCATTTT. This gives the protein CASRMRGKGDQPQHF.

The table lists this clone with a few counts. The chain has TRBV2 and TRBJ2-5, with 7 bases matching TRBD2. Trimming took 3 bases from V and 5 from J; bases not matched to a gene: 9. The CDR3 length is 15 residues. Germline V CDR1 and CDR2: SNHLY, FYNNEI. The CDR3 DNA reads TGTGCCAGCAGTGATACGGGAGGACTATATGAGACCCAGTACTTC. Its translation is CASSDTGGLYETQYF.

J is TRBJ1-1 and V is TRBV28; D call uncertain. V was trimmed by 5 bases and J by 8 bases, leaving 12 bases between them. The CDR3 has 12 residues. Per the germline V gene, CDR1 is MDHEN and CDR2 is SYDVKM. The CDR3 reads CASSATGLEAFF. CDR3 DNA: TGTGCCAGCAGTGCCACGGGTCTCGAAGCTTTCTTT.

The rearrangement links TRBV29-1 to TRBJ1-4; 11 nucleotides agree with TRBD1. Germline V lookup: CDR1 SQVTM, CDR2 ANQGSEA. The CDR3 is 15 residues long. Trimming at V came to 6 bases and at J to 5 bases, leaving 8 bases not matched to a gene. The CDR3 region has the DNA TGCAGCGTCGCCCGGACAGGGGGCGCGAATGAAAAACTGTTTTTT. Translation gives CSVARTGGANEKLFF.

This clone was recorded only once. This chain links TRBV2 with TRBJ2-6; 7 positions match TRBD1. The CDR3 consists of 16 residues. In germline, CDR1 is SNHLY, CDR2 FYNNEI. V shed 6 bases, J shed 4 bases, and the junction held 9 bases outside the gene matches. CDR3 nucleotides: TGTGCCAGCAGATTGGACAGGAGAGGGGGGGCCAACGTCCTGACTTTC. Encoded protein: CASRLDRRGGANVLTF.

The chain links TRBV15 to TRBJ1-4, with no clear D. CDR1 and CDR2 (germline): LNHNV, YYDKDF (reference sequence). Trimming took 1 base from V and 2 from J, leaving 8 bases between them. The length of the CDR3 is 15 residues. CDR3 in DNA: TGTGCCACCAGCAGAGGACTTCTGACTAATGAAAAACTGTTTTTT. Amino acids: CATSRGLLTNEKLFF. Variable domain in full (rest from reference TRBV15 and TRBJ1-4): DAMVIQNPRYQVTQFGKPVTLSCSQTLNHNVMYWYQQKSSQAPKLLFHYYDKDFNNEADTPDNFQSRRPNTSFCFLDIRSPGLGDTAMYLCATSRGLLTNEKLFFGSGTQLSVL.

This chain connects TRBV6-6 to TRBJ2-7; D is undetermined. The germline V and J ends were trimmed by 7 bases and 0 bases, with 10 bases remaining between them. Germline CDR1 MNHNY, CDR2 SVGAGI (reference sequence). This CDR3 spans 13 amino acids. CDR3 bases: TGTGCCAGCACCGTTGACATCTCCTACGAGCAGTACTTC. It translates to CASTVDISYEQYF.

The chain employs TRBV28 and TRBJ2-7; 7 bases are a match to TRBD1. CDR1 and CDR2 (germline): MDHEN, SYDVKM. The CDR3 contains 14 residues. V lost 5 bases to trimming and J lost 3 bases; unmatched junction nucleotides: 7. The CDR3 loop reads CASSQWDRNYEQYF. CDR3 DNA: TGTGCCAGCAGTCAATGGGACAGAAACTACGAGCAGTACTTC.

The J gene is TRBJ2-5, the V gene TRBV7-8; 11 bases are shared with TRBD1. The CDR3 runs 16 residues. Germline CDR1 SGHVS, CDR2 FQNEAQ. With 3 bases clipped from V and 3 bases from J, the junction kept 6 bases outside the gene matches. The CDR3 loop reads CASSFWGQGEEETQYF. CDR3 in DNA: TGTGCCAGCAGCTTTTGGGGACAGGGGGAGGAAGAGACCCAGTACTTC.

The chain employs TRBV5-1 and TRBJ2-5, with a weak D call TRBD1 (6 bases). Trimming removed 3 bases from V and 1 base from J, with 13 bases in between. Germline V CDR1 and CDR2: SGHRS, YFSETQ. The CDR3 contains 15 residues. As DNA, the CDR3 is TGCGCCAGCAGCTCACAGGGATGGGGCCAAGAGACCCAGTACTTC. Protein: CASSSQGWGQETQYF.

This clone was picked up a small number of times. The chain employs TRBV14 and TRBJ1-1; D possibly corresponds to TRBD1 (6 bases). Per germline, CDR1 SGHDN and CDR2 FVKESK. V lost 1 base, J lost 3 bases, and 15 bases lay in between. The CDR3 has 16 residues. In DNA form, the CDR3 reads TGTGCCAGCAGCCAAGCTACACCCCAGGGGTACACTGAAGCTTTCTTT. Its translation: CASSQATPQGYTEAFF.

This sequence joins TRBV7-3 and TRBJ2-5; perhaps TRBD1 as D (5 bases). CDR1 and CDR2 (germline): SGHTA, FQGTGA. The CDR3 contains 16 residues. Trimming stripped 2 bases from V and 5 bases from J, with 18 bases between. The CDR3 coding sequence is TGTGCCAGCAGCTTACACCCTCTAGGGGTCGGGGAGACCCAGTACTTC. Translating it yields CASSLHPLGVGETQYF.

The chain carries TRBV9 and TRBJ2-1, with D unresolved. The germline V and J ends were trimmed by 0 bases and 4 bases, with 14 bases remaining between them. The CDR3 spans 16 residues. Germline values: CDR1 SGDLS, CDR2 YYNGEE. The DNA for the CDR3 is TGTGCCAGCAGCGTAGTCGACACCAGCTATTACAATGAGCAGTTCTTC. Translating gives CASSVVDTSYYNEQFF.

This chain joins TRBV9 and TRBJ2-7; 8 positions match TRBD2. This CDR3 is built from 16 residues. The V and J ends lost 0 bases and 1 base, in that order; junction bases with no gene match: 6. Germline CDR1 is SGDLS and CDR2 is YYNGEE. The CDR3 here is CASSVGSSGSSYEQYF. As DNA, the CDR3 is TGTGCCAGCAGCGTAGGCTCTAGCGGGTCATCCTACGAGCAGTACTTC.

This chain joins TRBV6-5 and TRBJ1-6, with D unresolved. CDR3 length equals 12 residues. The germline V and J ends were trimmed by 7 bases and 11 bases, with 12 bases remaining between them. Germline loops: CDR1 MNHEY, CDR2 SVGAGI. CDR3 in amino acids: CASKTSNPPLHF. The CDR3 DNA sequence: TGTGCCAGCAAAACTTCCAATCCACCCCTCCACTTT.